The clone carrying this TCR beta chain is labeled medium-sized based on frequency. The antigen remains unidentified. Each sample's input was 250 ng genomic DNA, about 38,000 genome equivalents. CDR3 length: 16 amino acids. Germline V CDR1 and CDR2: SGHDT, YYEEEE. This entry comes from a study of T cell clusters in autoimmune cytopenias. Points from the study as a whole: Active autoimmune hepatitis patients had around 2.7-fold fewer exclusive TRB clusters than healthy donors. Functional roles of the in silico T cell clusters still await experimental validation. Primary autoimmune cytopenia patients appeared to lack physiological T cell clusters present in healthy donors.

Multiplex touch-down PCR amplified TRB using TRB-A and TRB-B pools in one tube. From its re-call of the multiplex PCR reads, TCRdb lists each CDR3 protein once, without DNA. The listing records around 9,500 distinct CDR3 sequences. Sequenced material: peripheral blood. The chain couples TRBV5-6 to TRBJ2-6. This clonotype originated in a human donor with an autoimmune cytopenia or autoimmune hepatitis (not recorded which). The CDR3 reads CASSLGWDSGANVLTF.